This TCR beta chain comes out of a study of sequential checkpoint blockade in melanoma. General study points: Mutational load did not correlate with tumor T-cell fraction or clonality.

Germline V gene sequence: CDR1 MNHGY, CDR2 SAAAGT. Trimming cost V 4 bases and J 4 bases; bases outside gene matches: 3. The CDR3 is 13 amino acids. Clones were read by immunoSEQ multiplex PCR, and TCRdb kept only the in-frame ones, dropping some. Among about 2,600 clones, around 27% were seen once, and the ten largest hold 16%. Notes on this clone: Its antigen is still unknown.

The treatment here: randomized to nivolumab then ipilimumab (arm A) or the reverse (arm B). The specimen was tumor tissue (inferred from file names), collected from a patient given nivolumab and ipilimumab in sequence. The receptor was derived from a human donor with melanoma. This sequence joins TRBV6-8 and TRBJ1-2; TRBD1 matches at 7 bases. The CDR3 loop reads CASSWGQSYGYTF. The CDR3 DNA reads TGTGCCAGCAGTTGGGGACAGAGCTATGGCTACACCTTC.